These T cell receptor beta chains were read from a single sample in a study of T cell repertoires in aging, cancer and after chemotherapy. TCRdb passed the multiplex PCR reads through MiXCR, listing each CDR3 protein once. The table shows more than 1,000 distinct CDR3 sequences, with under 30% occurring only once. The sample consisted of blood. The receptors come from a human donor with a solid tumor. The CDR3 runs from the conserved cysteine through the conserved F or W. A D gene is named only where the DNA matches it firmly. Where a row states a size, it is once, few, many or the class of an expanded clone; other rows omit it.

abundance,v_gene,d_gene,len,j_gene,CDR3aa,CDR3nt
few,TRBV19,TRBD2,14,TRBJ2-2,CASSISGGTGELFF,TGTGCCAGTAGTATTAGCGGGGGCACCGGGGAGCTGTTTTTT
medium-sized,TRBV19,NA,16,TRBJ2-3,CASSGGTGSSTDTQYF,TGTGCCAGTAGCGGGGGGACAGGCTCTAGCACAGATACGCAGTATTTT
medium-sized,TRBV19,TRBD1,15,TRBJ2-7,CASRQGQGRLYEQYF,TGTGCCAGTAGACAAGGACAGGGGAGACTTTACGAGCAGTACTTC
few,TRBV24-1,NA,15,TRBJ2-5,CATSDGRDLQETQYF,TGTGCCACCAGTGATGGCAGGGACCTTCAAGAGACTCAGTACTTC
medium-sized,TRBV12-3/TRBV12-4,NA,15,TRBJ1-6,CASSFPDSYNSPLHF,TGTGCCAGCAGTTTCCCGGACAGTTATAATTCACCCCTCCACTTT
NA,TRBV5-1,NA,16,TRBJ2-1,CASSLVGGGRRNEQFF,TGCGCCAGCAGCTTGGTGGGGGGGGGGCGCAGAAATGAGCAGTTCTTC
medium-sized,TRBV27,NA,13,TRBJ2-2,CASSDANTGELFF,TGTGCCAGCAGTGACGCGAACACCGGGGAGCTGTTTTTT
large,TRBV6-2/TRBV6-3,NA,15,TRBJ2-7,CASSYNSPGRYEQYF,TGTGCCAGCAGTTATAACTCCCCCGGGAGATACGAGCAGTACTTC
few,TRBV6-2/TRBV6-3,NA,14,TRBJ2-1,CAFLGQALDNEQFF,TGTGCATTCTTGGGGCAGGCATTGGACAATGAGCAGTTCTTC
few,TRBV5-1,TRBD1,15,TRBJ2-1,CASSPGQGSYNEQFF,TGCGCCAGCAGCCCCGGACAGGGCTCCTACAATGAGCAGTTCTTC
NA,TRBV6-2/TRBV6-3,TRBD1,18,TRBJ1-2,CASSYRLVRTGGNYGYTF,TGTGCCAGCAGTTACCGCTTAGTCCGGACAGGGGGGAACTATGGCTACACCTTC
NA,TRBV7-6,NA,16,TRBJ2-2,CASSFSGLGITGELFF,TGTGCCAGCAGCTTTAGTGGGCTAGGTATCACCGGGGAGCTGTTTTTT
NA,TRBV6-5,TRBD1,13,TRBJ1-2,CASSSQGARGYTF,TGTGCCAGCAGCAGTCAGGGGGCACGTGGCTACACCTTC
NA,TRBV18,TRBD2,17,TRBJ2-1,CASSGLAGTTTYNEQFF,TGTGCCAGCTCCGGACTAGCGGGAACCACCACCTACAATGAGCAGTTCTTC
NA,TRBV5-1,NA,17,TRBJ1-4,CASSLDPGGATNKKLFF,TGCGCCAGCAGCTTGGACCCCGGCGGGGCAACTAATAAAAAACTGTTTTTT
NA,TRBV6-2/TRBV6-3,NA,15,TRBJ2-2,CASSSLRRRTGELFF,TGTGCCAGCAGTTCCCTACGGAGAAGGACCGGGGAGCTGTTTTTT
NA,TRBV7-2,NA,15,TRBJ2-1,CASSFSGASYNEQFF,TGTGCCAGCAGTTTTAGCGGAGCCTCCTACAATGAGCAGTTCTTC
few,TRBV5-1,TRBD1,15,TRBJ1-5,CASSLGGTGYQPQHF,TGCGCCAGCAGCTTGGGAGGGACAGGGTATCAGCCCCAGCATTTT
large,TRBV6-5,NA,16,TRBJ2-5,CASRGYGGLGGETQYF,TGTGCCAGCAGGGGATACGGGGGACTCGGCGGAGAGACCCAGTACTTC
NA,TRBV5-6,TRBD1,17,TRBJ1-1,CASSQYRGWLLNTEAFF,TGTGCCAGCAGCCAATACAGGGGGTGGTTATTGAACACTGAAGCTTTCTTT
large,TRBV5-4,NA,11,TRBJ2-1,CASSWLNEQFF,TGTGCCAGCAGCTGGTTGAATGAGCAGTTCTTC
few,TRBV4-2,TRBD2,16,TRBJ2-5,CASSQERGASQETQYF,TGTGCCAGCAGCCAAGAGCGGGGGGCCTCCCAAGAGACCCAGTACTTC
large,TRBV6-5,TRBD1,15,TRBJ2-3,CASSGGTGDTDTQYF,TGTGCCAGCAGTGGGGGGACAGGGGACACAGATACGCAGTATTTT
NA,TRBV11-1,NA,14,TRBJ2-3,CASSLGVSTDTQYF,TGTGCCAGCAGCTTAGGAGTGAGCACAGATACGCAGTATTTT
few,TRBV7-6,TRBD2,19,TRBJ2-1,CASSLREMRTSGGAREQFF,TGTGCCAGCAGCTTAAGGGAAATGAGGACTAGCGGGGGGGCACGTGAGCAGTTCTTC
few,TRBV12-3/TRBV12-4,NA,14,TRBJ1-3,CARGGAAGGNTIYF,TGTGCCAGGGGGGGGGCCGCAGGTGGAAACACCATATATTTT
NA,TRBV4-3,TRBD1,14,TRBJ2-7,CASSYRDRAYEQYF,TGCGCCAGCAGCTACCGGGACAGGGCCTACGAGCAGTACTTC
few,TRBV7-9,TRBD1,15,TRBJ2-7,CASTPPTGASDEQYF,TGTGCCAGCACCCCCCCGACAGGGGCCTCCGACGAGCAGTACTTC
NA,TRBV20-1,TRBD2,14,TRBJ2-1,CSAPTAGVSNEQFF,TGCAGTGCACCGACCGCGGGGGTTTCCAATGAGCAGTTCTTC
NA,TRBV5-1,NA,16,TRBJ2-3,CASSVRPRGPTDTQYF,TGCGCCAGCAGCGTGCGTCCGCGGGGCCCCACCGATACGCAGTATTTT
few,TRBV6-6,NA,13,TRBJ1-1,CASSYDGNTEAFF,TGTGCCAGCAGTTACGACGGGAACACTGAAGCTTTCTTT
large,TRBV6-5,NA,11,TRBJ2-7,CASSNWVEQYF,TGTGCCAGCAGTAATTGGGTTGAGCAGTACTTC
large,TRBV6-5,NA,13,TRBJ1-4,CASTGRVGEKLFF,TGTGCCAGCACGGGCAGGGTGGGGGAAAAACTGTTTTTT
medium-sized,TRBV6-1,NA,14,TRBJ1-4,CASRLGGANEKLFF,TGTGCCAGCAGACTAGGGGGTGCTAATGAAAAACTGTTTTTT
few,TRBV19,NA,14,TRBJ2-5,CASSIGSQGKTQYF,TGTGCCAGTAGTATAGGATCCCAGGGAAAGACCCAGTACTTC
medium-sized,TRBV29-1,NA,12,TRBJ1-1,CSNGGGTPEAFF,TGCAGCAACGGAGGGGGGACCCCTGAAGCTTTCTTT
few,TRBV4-3,NA,13,TRBJ2-5,CASSQEYRETQYF,TGTGCCAGCAGCCAAGAGTACCGAGAGACCCAGTACTTC
few,TRBV19,NA,15,TRBJ2-3,CASKKRGNDADTQYF,TGTGCCAGTAAAAAACGAGGGAATGACGCAGATACGCAGTATTTT
NA,TRBV12-3/TRBV12-4,TRBD1,15,TRBJ2-3,CASSGQGAATDTQYF,TGTGCCAGCAGTGGGCAGGGGGCAGCGACAGATACGCAGTATTTT
few,TRBV7-9,NA,14,TRBJ1-2,CASSPTGQIYGYTF,TGTGCCAGCAGCCCTACTGGACAGATATATGGCTACACCTTC
NA,TRBV6-1,TRBD1,16,TRBJ1-5,CASKTGVTYSNQPQHF,TGTGCCAGCAAGACAGGGGTTACTTATAGCAATCAGCCCCAGCATTTT
NA,TRBV7-9,NA,12,TRBJ2-7,CASSPTPSSQYF,TGTGCCAGCAGCCCCACCCCTTCCTCGCAGTACTTC